The clone carrying this T cell receptor (beta chain) was seen repeatedly, ten times or more. The CDR3 has 15 residues. Trimming removed 5 bases from V and 2 bases from J; junction bases left unmatched: 7. This entry belongs to a study of blood T cells in healthy people across ages. Study summary: When template switching was applied, about one barcoded beta molecule was captured per two T cells.

Peripheral blood samples of approximately 10 milliliters were drawn from each donor. A J-beta primer mix and a sample-barcoded 5' primer were used in a second PCR of roughly 6 to 11 cycles. Individual samples furnished no less than 2.5 million CDR3-containing paired-end reads apiece. TCRdb itself ran the 5' RACE reads through MiXCR, one entry per CDR3 protein. The sample lists about 1,800,000 distinct CDR3 sequences, approximately 30% occurring once. V gene TRBV12-3 or TRBV12-4 combines with J gene TRBJ2-7; 9 positions match TRBD2. Sample: blood. The TCR was taken from a woman in her twenties or thirties in good health. CDR3 in DNA: TGTGCCAGCAGTCAAGTGACTAGCGGACCCTACGAGCAGTACTTC. Translating it yields CASSQVTSGPYEQYF.